The T cell receptor (beta chain) under discussion was sequenced for a study of CD8 T cells in ankylosing spondylitis. Details on this clonotype: The target antigen is unknown.

The V gene lost 4 bases and the J gene lost 4 bases, with 16 bases spanning the gap. The CDR3 is made up of 14 amino acids. The V gene's germline CDR1 is SQVTM and CDR2 ANQGSEA. Broader study findings: Clones linked to disease were reported to show significant enrichment in matched ankylosing spondylitis synovial fluid.

Each CDR3 protein is one row after TCRdb ran MiXCR on the 5' RACE reads. The data show 150,000 to 200,000 distinct CDR3 sequences, with 13% seen just once and roughly 9.6% held by the top ten. Material: blood, either unsorted or a sorted T cell fraction (not recorded which). This clonotype was sampled from a female donor with ankylosing spondylitis or in good health (not recorded which). V gene TRBV29-1 combines with J gene TRBJ2-5, with D tentatively TRBD1 or TRBD2 (5 bases each). CDR3 residues: CSVVGADNAETQYF. Here the CDR3 DNA reads TGCAGCGTTGTGGGAGCGGACAACGCAGAGACCCAGTACTTC.